This T cell receptor beta chain was captured by sequencing in a study of blood T cell repertoires in COVID-19. For the study at large: The analysed material was cDNA or gDNA that came from T cells, B-cell-depleted T cells, or PBMCs.

The authors' processing: How many nucleated cells were present was estimated from reference gene primer amplification. Repertoires were generated with immunoSEQ multiplex PCR, while TCRdb's copy carries only in-frame clones and drops some. The DNA was the basis for D and trimming; V, J and clone size are from that table. The sample contains roughly 200,000 clones, about 86% of which appear only once. This clone was counted between two and nine times. What was sequenced was peripheral blood. The TCR originated in a man aged 50 to 59 with active or convalescent COVID-19.

CDR3 amino acids: CASSLGGLMYEQYF. CDR3 bases: TGTGCCAGCAGCTTGGGGGGGCTGATGTACGAGCAGTACTTC. The gene calls are TRBV5-5 and TRBJ2-7, with D perhaps matching TRBD1 (6 bases). V lost 0 bases and J lost 4, with 11 bases in between. The CDR3 is 14 amino acids. In germline, CDR1 is SGHKS, CDR2 YYEKEE (reference sequence).